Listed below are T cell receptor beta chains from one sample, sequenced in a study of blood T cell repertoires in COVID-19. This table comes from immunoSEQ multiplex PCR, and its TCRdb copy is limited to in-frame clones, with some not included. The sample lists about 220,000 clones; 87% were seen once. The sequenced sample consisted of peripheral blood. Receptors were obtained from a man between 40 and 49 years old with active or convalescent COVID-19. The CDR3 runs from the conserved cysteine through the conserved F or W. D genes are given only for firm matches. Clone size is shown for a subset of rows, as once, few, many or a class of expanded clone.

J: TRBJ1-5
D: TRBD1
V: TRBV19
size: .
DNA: TGTGCCAGTAGTGTCTCGGGACAGGGGAATCAGCCCCAGCATTTT
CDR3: CASSVSGQGNQPQHF

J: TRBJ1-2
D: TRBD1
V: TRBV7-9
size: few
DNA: TGTGCCAGCAGCCAGGACAGGGTCAATGGCTACACCTTC
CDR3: CASSQDRVNGYTF

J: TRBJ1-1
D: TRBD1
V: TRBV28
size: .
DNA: TGTGCCAGCAGACCACAACAGGGGCTGGGAGCTTTCTTT
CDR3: CASRPQQGLGAFF

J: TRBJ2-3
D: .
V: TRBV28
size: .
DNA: TGTGCCAGCAGTCCCAGACTGGGGCTCACAGATACGCAGTATTTT
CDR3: CASSPRLGLTDTQYF

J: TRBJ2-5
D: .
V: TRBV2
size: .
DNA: TGTGCCAGCAGTGTTAACAGGGTGGAGACCCAGTACTTC
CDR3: CASSVNRVETQYF

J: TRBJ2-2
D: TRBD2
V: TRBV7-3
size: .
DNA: TGTGCCAGCAGCCTCCTCGGGACTAGCGGAGGCGGGGAGCTGTTTTTT
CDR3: CASSLLGTSGGGELFF

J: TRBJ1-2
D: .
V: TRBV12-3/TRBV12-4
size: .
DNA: TGTGCCAGCAGTATCACAGGGTATGGCTACACCTTC
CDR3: CASSITGYGYTF

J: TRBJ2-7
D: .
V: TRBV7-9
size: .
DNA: TGTGCCAGCACCACCGCCGGAAAGGGGGTGAACGAGCAGTACTTC
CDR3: CASTTAGKGVNEQYF

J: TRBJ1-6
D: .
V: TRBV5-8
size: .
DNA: TGTGCCAGCAGCTTGTTGTTACAGGGCAATTCACCCCTCCACTTT
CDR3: CASSLLLQGNSPLHF

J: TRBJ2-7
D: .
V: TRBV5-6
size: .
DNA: TGTGCCAGCAGCGCAGGACAGAGGGAGCAGTACTTC
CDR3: CASSAGQREQYF

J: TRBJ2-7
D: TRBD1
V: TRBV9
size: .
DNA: TGTGCCAGCAGCCCTGGGACAGCTTCCTACGAGCAGTACTTC
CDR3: CASSPGTASYEQYF

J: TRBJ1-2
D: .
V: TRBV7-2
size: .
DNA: TGTGCCAGCGCCCGCGGTAACTATGGCTACACCTTC
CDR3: CASARGNYGYTF

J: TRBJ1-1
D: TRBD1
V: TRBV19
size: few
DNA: TGTGCCAGTAGTATGAGGACAGGGGAAAACACTGAAGCTTTCTTT
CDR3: CASSMRTGENTEAFF

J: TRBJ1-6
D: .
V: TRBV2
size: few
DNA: TGTGCCAGCAGTGACAGGGCCGGTTCACCCCTCCACTTT
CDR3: CASSDRAGSPLHF

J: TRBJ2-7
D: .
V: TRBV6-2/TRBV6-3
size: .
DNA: TGTGCCAGCAGTCCCCGACCGAGCGGCGAGCAGTACTTC
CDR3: CASSPRPSGEQYF

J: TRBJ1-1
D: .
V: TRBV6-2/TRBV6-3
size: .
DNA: TGTGCCAGCAGTTCTCCGGGAGGCACTGAAGCTTTCTTT
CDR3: CASSSPGGTEAFF

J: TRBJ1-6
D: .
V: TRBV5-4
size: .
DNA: TGTGCCAGCAGCCCACAGGGATCACCCCTCCACTTT
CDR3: CASSPQGSPLHF

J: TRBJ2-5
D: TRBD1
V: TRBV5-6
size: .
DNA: TGTGCCAGCAGCTTCGACAGGGGACAAGAGACCCAGTACTTC
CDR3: CASSFDRGQETQYF

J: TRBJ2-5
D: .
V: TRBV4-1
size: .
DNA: TGCGCCAGCAGCCCCCCCGGTTTGATTGGAGAGACCCAGTACTTC
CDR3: CASSPPGLIGETQYF

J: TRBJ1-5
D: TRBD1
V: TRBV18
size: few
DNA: TGTGCCAGCTCAACCGACAGGGTCGGTCAGCCCCAGCATTTT
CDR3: CASSTDRVGQPQHF

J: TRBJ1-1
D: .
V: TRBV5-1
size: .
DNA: TGCGCCAGCAGCTCGGGACATGAGGCTATGAACACTGAAGCTTTCTTT
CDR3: CASSSGHEAMNTEAFF

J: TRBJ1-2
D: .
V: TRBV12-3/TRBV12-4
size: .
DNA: TGTGCCAGCAATGGGGAGAGGGGGGGTGGCTACACCTTC
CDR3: CASNGERGGGYTF

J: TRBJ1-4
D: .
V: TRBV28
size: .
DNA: TGTGCCAGCAGCTTTCGGAGTTACCCGAAACTGTTTTTT
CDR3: CASSFRSYPKLFF

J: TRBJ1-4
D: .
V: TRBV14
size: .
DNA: TGTGCCAGCAGCCCCCGGATCGGGGGTGAAAAACTGTTTTTT
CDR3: CASSPRIGGEKLFF

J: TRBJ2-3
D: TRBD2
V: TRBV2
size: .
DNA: TGTGCCAGCAGCGGACTAGCGGGGCCCAGCACAGATACGCAGTATTTT
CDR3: CASSGLAGPSTDTQYF

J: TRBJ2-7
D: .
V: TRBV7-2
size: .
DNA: TGTGCCAGCAGCTTAGCGCCTACTTACGAGCAGTACTTC
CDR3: CASSLAPTYEQYF

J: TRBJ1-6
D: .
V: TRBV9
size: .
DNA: TGTGCCAGCAGCGACCGACGGGGGAATTCACCCCTCCACTTT
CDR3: CASSDRRGNSPLHF

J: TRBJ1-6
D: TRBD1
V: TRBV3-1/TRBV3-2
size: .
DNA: TGTGCCAGCAGCCCCGTACCTATAACAGGGGGCGCCTATAATTCACCCCTCCACTTT
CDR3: CASSPVPITGGAYNSPLHF

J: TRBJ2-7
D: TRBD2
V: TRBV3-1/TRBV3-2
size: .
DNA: TGTGCCAGCAGCCTCTCGGGGGAGGGCCCAAGCGAGCAGTACTTC
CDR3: CASSLSGEGPSEQYF

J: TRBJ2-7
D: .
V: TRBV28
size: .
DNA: TGTGCCAGCAGTTATCTATCCGAGCAGTACTTC
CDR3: CASSYLSEQYF

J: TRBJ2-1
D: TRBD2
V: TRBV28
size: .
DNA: TGTGCCAGCAGTTCGGGACTACCGCCGGCCAATGAGCAGTTCTTC
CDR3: CASSSGLPPANEQFF

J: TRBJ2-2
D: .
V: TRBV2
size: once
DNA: TGTGCCAGCAGGTCCTTGGGGGGAGGGAACACCGGGGAGCTGTTTTTT
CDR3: CASRSLGGGNTGELFF

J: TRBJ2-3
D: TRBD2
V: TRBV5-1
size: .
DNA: TGCGCCAGCAGCTTCGTACTAGCGGGAGGAACAGATACGCAGTATTTT
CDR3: CASSFVLAGGTDTQYF

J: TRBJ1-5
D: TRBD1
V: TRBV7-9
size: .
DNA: TGTGCCAGCAGCTTAGTGATAGGGACAGGGGTTCAGCCCCAGCATTTT
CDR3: CASSLVIGTGVQPQHF

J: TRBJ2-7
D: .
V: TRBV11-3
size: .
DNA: TGTGCCAGCAGTCGAACAGACGCTTACGAGCAGTACTTC
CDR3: CASSRTDAYEQYF

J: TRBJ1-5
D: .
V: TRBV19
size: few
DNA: TGTGCCAGTAGTATGCAGGGGTTGGGGCAGCCCCAGCATTTT
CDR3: CASSMQGLGQPQHF

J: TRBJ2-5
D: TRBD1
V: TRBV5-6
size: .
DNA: TGTGCCAGCAGCTTATGGGACAGTCCTCAAGAGACCCAGTACTTC
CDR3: CASSLWDSPQETQYF

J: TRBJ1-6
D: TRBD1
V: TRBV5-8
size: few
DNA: TGTGCCAGCAGCGAGTCGGGACAGGGTTATTCACCCCTCCACTTT
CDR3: CASSESGQGYSPLHF

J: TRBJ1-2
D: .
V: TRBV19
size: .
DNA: TGTGCCAGTAGTATTTCGGCAGGTTATGGCTACACCTTC
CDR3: CASSISAGYGYTF

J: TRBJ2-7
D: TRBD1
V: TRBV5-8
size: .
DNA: TGTGCCAGCACCAGGGACGGACAGGGGCTCTACGAGCAGTACTTC
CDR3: CASTRDGQGLYEQYF

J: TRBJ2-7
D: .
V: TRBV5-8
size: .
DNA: TGTGCCAGCAGCCACAACCTAGACAGATTCTACGAGCAGTACTTC
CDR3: CASSHNLDRFYEQYF

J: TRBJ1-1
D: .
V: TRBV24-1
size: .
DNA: TGTGCCACCCGGGGGGCGGAGAACACTGAAGCTTTCTTT
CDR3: CATRGAENTEAFF

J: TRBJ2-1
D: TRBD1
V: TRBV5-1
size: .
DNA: TGCGCCAGCAGCCTGGCGGGACAGGGGCGTAATGAGCAGTTCTTC
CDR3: CASSLAGQGRNEQFF

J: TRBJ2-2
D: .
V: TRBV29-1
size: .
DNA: TGCAGCGTTGAAGATCGAAACAGGGCGGTCGGGGAGCTGTTTTTT
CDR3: CSVEDRNRAVGELFF

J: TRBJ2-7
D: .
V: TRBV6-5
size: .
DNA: TGTGCCAGCAGCACCGGGAGCTCCTACGAGCAGTACTTC
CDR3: CASSTGSSYEQYF

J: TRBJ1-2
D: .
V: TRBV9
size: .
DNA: TGTGCCAGCAATCATAACCGGAAGGAGGTTGGTGGCTACACCTTC
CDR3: CASNHNRKEVGGYTF

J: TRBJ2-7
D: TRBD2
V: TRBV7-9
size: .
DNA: TGTGCCAGCAGCTTAGCACTAGCGGGAAACTACGAGCAGTACTTC
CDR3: CASSLALAGNYEQYF

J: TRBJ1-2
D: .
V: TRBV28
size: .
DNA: TGTGCCAGTCGCCTGGACTTCAACCCTTTAAGCTATGGCTACACCTTC
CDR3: CASRLDFNPLSYGYTF

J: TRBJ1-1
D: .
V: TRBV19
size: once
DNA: TGTGCCAGTAGTCCCGGGATTTACCTGAACACTGAAGCTTTCTTT
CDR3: CASSPGIYLNTEAFF

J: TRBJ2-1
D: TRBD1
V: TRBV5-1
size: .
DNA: TGCGCCAGCAGCTTGTCCGAGGGGGCATACAATGAGCAGTTCTTC
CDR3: CASSLSEGAYNEQFF

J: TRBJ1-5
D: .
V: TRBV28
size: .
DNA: TGTGCCAGCAGTTTACATTTGAGCAATCAGCCCCAGCATTTT
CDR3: CASSLHLSNQPQHF

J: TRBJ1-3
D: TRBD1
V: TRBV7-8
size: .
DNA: TGTGCCGGCGACAGGGGACCAGGAAACACCATATATTTT
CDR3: CAGDRGPGNTIYF

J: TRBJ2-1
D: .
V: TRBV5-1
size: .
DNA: TGCGCCAGCAGCTTGGTGGGGACACAAACTTCCAATGAGCAGTTCTTC
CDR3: CASSLVGTQTSNEQFF

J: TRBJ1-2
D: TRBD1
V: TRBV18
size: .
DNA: TGTGCCAGCTCACCTGATGTAGGGGGCGATGGCTACACCTTC
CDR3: CASSPDVGGDGYTF

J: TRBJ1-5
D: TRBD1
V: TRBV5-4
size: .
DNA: TGTGCCAGCAGTCGGGACAGGGAAGGTCAGCCCCAGCATTTT
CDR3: CASSRDREGQPQHF